This T cell receptor beta chain appears in the sequencing data of a study of CD8 T cells in ankylosing spondylitis. Remarks on this clonotype: Its target is unknown.

CDR3 size: 14 residues. V lost 7 bases and J lost 0; bases outside the gene matches: 7. The germline gives CDR1 SGHRS, CDR2 YFSETQ. Study-wide findings and caveats: Seemingly distinctive of ankylosing spondylitis blood was a TCR beta motif formed by eight highly homologous variants.

A quantitative 5'-RACE method, one with molecular barcodes, was used to make TCR beta libraries. TCRdb itself ran the 5' RACE reads through MiXCR, one entry per CDR3 protein. The sample contains hundreds of thousands of distinct CDR3 sequences, approximately 12% of which appear only once. The TCR comes from a male donor with ankylosing spondylitis. The J gene is TRBJ2-7, the V gene TRBV5-1; 7 nucleotides agree with TRBD2. Source material: blood, either unsorted or a sorted T cell fraction (not recorded which). In DNA, the CDR3 is TGCGCCAGCGTAAGGGACTACAACTCCTACGAGCAGTACTTC. This gives the protein CASVRDYNSYEQYF.